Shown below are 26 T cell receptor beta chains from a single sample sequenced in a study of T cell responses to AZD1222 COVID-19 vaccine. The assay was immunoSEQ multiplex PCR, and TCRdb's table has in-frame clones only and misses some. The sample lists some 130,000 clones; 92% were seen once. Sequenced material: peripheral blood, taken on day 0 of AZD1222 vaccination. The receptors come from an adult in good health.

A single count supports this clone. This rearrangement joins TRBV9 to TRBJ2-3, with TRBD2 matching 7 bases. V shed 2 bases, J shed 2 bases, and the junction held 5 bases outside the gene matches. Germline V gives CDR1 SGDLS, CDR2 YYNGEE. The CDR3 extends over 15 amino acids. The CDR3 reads CASSVTGTTTDTQYF. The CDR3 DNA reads TGTGCCAGCAGCGTCACCGGGACTACCACAGATACGCAGTATTTT.

This CDR3 reads CASSISRTGTERGYTF. For the CDR3, the DNA is TGTGCCAGTAGTATTTCCCGGACAGGGACCGAGCGCGGCTACACCTTC. The genes are TRBV19 and TRBJ1-2; 8 bases map to TRBD1. Germline values: CDR1 LNHDA, CDR2 SQIVND (reference sequence). The ends lost 3 bases at V and 8 bases at J; junction bases unmatched: 14. CDR3 size: 16 residues. Filled out from reference TRBV19 and TRBJ1-2, the complete variable domain reads DGGITQSPKYLFRKEGQNVTLSCEQNLNHDAMYWYRQDPGQGLRLIYYSQIVNDFQKGDIAEGYSVSREKKESFPLTVTSAQKNPTAFYLCASSISRTGTERGYTFGSGTRLTVV.

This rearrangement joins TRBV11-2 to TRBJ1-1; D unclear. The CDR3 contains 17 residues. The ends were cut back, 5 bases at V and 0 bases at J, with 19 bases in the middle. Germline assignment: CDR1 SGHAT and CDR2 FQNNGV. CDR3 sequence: CASSPHRGGGLNTEAFF. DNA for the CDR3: TGTGCCAGCAGCCCTCACCGCGGTGGTGGGCTGAACACTGAAGCTTTCTTT.

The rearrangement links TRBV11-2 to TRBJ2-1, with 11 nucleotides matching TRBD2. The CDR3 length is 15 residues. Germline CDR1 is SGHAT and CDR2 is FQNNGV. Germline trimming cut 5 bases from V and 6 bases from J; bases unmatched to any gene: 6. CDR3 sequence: CASSAGTSGSNEQFF. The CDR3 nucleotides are TGTGCCAGCAGCGCAGGGACTAGCGGAAGCAATGAGCAGTTCTTC.

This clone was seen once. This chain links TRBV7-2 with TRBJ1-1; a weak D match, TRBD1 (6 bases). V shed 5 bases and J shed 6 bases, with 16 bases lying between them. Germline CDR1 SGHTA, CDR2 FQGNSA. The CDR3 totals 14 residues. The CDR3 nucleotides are TGTGCCAGCAGCCCTGCAGGGGAGCGGGCTGAAGCTTTCTTT. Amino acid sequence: CASSPAGERAEAFF.

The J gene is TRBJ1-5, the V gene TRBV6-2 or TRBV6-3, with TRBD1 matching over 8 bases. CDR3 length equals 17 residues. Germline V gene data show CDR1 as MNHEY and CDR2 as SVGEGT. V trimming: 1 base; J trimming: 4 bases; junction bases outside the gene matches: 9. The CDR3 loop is CASSYLGQAPSNQPQHF. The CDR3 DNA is TGTGCCAGCAGTTACTTGGGACAGGCCCCCTCAAATCAGCCCCAGCATTTT.

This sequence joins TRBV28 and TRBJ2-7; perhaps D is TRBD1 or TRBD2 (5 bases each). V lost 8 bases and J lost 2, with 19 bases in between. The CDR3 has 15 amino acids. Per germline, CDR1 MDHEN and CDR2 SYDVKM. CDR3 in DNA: TGTGCCAGCTGGGGGTCGGCACAACAAGCCTACGAGCAGTACTTC. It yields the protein CASWGSAQQAYEQYF.

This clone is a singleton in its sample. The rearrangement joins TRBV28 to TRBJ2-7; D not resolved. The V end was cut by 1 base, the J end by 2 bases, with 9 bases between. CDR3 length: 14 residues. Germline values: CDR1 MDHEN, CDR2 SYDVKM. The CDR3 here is CASSLSLEAYEQYF. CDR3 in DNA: TGTGCCAGCAGTTTATCTCTTGAAGCCTACGAGCAGTACTTC.

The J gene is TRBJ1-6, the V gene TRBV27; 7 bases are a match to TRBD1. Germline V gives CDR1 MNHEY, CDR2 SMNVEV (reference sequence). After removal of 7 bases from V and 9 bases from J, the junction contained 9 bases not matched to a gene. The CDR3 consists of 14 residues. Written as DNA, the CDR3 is TGTGCCAGCAAGACAGGGATCGCTGGTTCACCCCTCCACTTT. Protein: CASKTGIAGSPLHF.

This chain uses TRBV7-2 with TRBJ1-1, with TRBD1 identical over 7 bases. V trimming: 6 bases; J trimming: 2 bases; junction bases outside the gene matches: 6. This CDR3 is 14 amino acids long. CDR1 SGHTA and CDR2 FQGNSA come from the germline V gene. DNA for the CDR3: TGTGCCAGCAGACGAGACAGGGCCAACACTGAAGCTTTCTTT. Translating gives CASRRDRANTEAFF. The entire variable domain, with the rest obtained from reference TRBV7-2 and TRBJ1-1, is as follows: GAGVSQSPSNKVTEKGKDVELRCDPISGHTALYWYRQSLGQGLEFLIYFQGNSAPDKSGLPSDRFSAERTGGSVSTLTIQRTQQEDSAVYLCASRRDRANTEAFFGQGTRLTVV.

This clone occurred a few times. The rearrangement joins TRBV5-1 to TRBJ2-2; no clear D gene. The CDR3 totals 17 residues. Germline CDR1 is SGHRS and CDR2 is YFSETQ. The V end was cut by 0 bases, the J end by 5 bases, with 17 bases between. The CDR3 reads CASSLEAVVVRTGELFF. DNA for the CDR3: TGCGCCAGCAGCTTGGAGGCCGTCGTGGTTAGGACCGGGGAGCTGTTTTTT.

The CDR3 is CASSLPGLGLFF. The CDR3 bases are TGTGCCAGCAGCTTGCCCGGACTGGGACTGTTTTTT. The chain employs TRBV5-4 and TRBJ1-4; D gene unclear. CDR1 and CDR2 from the germline V gene are SGHNT and YYREEE (reference sequence). CDR3 size: 12 residues. Trimming shortened V by 1 base and J by 13 bases, and 11 bases separated the two germline ends.

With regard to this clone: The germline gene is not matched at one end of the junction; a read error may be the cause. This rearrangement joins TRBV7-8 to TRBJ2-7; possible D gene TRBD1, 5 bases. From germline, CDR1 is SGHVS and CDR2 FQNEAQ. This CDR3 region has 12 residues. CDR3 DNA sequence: TGTGCCAGCAGCTTATCGCAGGGCCCTCACCACTTC. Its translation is CASSLSQGPHHF.

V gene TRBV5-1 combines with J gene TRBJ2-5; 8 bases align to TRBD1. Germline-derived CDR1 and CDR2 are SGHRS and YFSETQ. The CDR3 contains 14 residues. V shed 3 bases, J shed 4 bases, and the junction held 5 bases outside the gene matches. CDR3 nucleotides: TGCGCCAGCAGCTATGGACAGGGTCGAGAGACCCAGTACTTC. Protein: CASSYGQGRETQYF.

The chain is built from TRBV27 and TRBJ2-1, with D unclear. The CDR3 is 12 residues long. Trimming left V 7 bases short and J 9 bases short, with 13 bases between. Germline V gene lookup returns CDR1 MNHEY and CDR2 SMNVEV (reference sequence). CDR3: CASKKGGAEQFF. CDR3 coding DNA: TGTGCCAGCAAAAAGGGTGGTGCTGAGCAGTTCTTC.

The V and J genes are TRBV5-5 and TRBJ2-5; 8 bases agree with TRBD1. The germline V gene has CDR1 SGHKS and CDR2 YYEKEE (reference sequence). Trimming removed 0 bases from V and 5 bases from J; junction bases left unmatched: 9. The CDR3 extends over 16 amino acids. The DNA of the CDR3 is TGTGCCAGCAGCTTGGGGGCCCAGGGGGCTCGGGAGACCCAGTACTTC. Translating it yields CASSLGAQGARETQYF.

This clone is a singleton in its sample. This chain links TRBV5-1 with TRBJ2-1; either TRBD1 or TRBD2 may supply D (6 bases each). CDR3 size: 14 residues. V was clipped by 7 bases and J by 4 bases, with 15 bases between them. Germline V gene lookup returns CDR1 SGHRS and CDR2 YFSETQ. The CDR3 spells CASGEGGLYNEQFF. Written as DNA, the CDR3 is TGCGCCAGCGGAGAGGGGGGATTATACAATGAGCAGTTCTTC.

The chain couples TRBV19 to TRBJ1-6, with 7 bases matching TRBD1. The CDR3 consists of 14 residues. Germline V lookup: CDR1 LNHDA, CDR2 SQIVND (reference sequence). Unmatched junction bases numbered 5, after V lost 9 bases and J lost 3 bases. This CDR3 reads CASQDRDYNSPLHF. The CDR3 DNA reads TGTGCCAGCCAAGACAGGGACTATAATTCACCCCTCCACTTT.

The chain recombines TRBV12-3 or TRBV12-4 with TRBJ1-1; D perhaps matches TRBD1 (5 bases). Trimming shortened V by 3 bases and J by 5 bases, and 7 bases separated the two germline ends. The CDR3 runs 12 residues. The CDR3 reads CASSFGGTEAFF. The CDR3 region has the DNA TGTGCCAGCAGTTTCGGGGGGACTGAAGCTTTCTTT.

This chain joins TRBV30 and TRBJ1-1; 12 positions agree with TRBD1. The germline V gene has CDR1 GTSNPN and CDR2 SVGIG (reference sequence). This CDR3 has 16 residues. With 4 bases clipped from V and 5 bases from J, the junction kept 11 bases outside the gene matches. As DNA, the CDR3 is TGTGCCTGGACGGGTATTGGGACAGGGGGCTATACTGAAGCTTTCTTT. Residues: CAWTGIGTGGYTEAFF.

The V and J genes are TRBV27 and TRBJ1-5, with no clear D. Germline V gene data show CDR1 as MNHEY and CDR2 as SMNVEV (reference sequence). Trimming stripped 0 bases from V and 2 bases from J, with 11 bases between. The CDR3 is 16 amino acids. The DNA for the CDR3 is TGTGCCAGCAGTTTATCGGGCCTAACTGGCAATCAGCCCCAGCATTTT. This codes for CASSLSGLTGNQPQHF.

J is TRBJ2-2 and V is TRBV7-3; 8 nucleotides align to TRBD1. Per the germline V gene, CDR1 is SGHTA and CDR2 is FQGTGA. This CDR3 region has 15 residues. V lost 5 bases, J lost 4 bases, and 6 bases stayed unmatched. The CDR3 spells CASSGRTGSTGELFF. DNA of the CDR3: TGTGCCAGCAGCGGACGGACAGGGAGCACCGGGGAGCTGTTTTTT.

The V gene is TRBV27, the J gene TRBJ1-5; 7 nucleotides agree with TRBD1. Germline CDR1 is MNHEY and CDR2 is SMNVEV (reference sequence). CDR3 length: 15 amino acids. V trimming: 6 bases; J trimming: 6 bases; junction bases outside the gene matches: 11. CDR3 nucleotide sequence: TGTGCCAGCAGCCCAGGGACAGTTTTCAGTCAGCCCCAGCATTTT. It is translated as CASSPGTVFSQPQHF.

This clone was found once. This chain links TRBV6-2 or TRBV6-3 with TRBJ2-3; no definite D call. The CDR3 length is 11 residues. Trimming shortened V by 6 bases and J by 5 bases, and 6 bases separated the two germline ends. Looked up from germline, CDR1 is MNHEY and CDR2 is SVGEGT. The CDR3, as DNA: TGTGCCAGCAGCCGCAGAGATACGCAGTATTTT. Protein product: CASSRRDTQYF.

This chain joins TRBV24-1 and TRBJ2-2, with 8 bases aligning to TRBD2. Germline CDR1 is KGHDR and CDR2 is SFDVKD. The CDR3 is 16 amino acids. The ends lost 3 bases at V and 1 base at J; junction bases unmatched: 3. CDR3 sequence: CATSDPRGGNTGELFF. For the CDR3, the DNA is TGTGCCACCAGTGATCCCCGGGGGGGGAACACCGGGGAGCTGTTTTTT.

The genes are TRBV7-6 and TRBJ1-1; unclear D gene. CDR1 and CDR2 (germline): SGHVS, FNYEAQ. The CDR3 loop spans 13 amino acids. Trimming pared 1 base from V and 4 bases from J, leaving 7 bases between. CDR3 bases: TGTGCCAGCAGCTTAGATCAGGTCACTGAAGCTTTCTTT. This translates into CASSLDQVTEAFF. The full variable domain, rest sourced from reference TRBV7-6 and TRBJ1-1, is GAGVSQSPRYKVTKRGQDVALRCDPISGHVSLYWYRQALGQGPEFLTYFNYEAQQDKSGLPNDRFSAERPEGSISTLTIQRTEQRDSAMYRCASSLDQVTEAFFGQGTRLTVV.